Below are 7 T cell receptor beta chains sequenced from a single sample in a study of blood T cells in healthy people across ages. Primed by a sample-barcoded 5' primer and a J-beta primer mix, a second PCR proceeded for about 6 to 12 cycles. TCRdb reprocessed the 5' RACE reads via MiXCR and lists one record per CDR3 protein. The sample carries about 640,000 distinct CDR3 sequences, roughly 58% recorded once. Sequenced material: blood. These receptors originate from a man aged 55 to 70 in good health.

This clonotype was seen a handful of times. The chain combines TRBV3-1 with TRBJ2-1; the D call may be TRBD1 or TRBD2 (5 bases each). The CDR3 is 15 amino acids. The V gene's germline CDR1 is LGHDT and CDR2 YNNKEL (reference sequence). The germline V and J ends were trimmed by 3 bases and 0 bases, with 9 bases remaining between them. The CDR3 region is CASSQGRASYNEQFF. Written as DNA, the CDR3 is TGTGCCAGCAGCCAGGGGCGGGCCTCCTACAATGAGCAGTTCTTC.

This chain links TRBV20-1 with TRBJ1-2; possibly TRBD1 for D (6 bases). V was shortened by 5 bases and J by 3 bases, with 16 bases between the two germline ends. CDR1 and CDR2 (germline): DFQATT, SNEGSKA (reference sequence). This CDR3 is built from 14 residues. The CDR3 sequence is CSARLRGIDYGYTF. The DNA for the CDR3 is TGCAGTGCTCGACTCAGGGGTATTGACTATGGCTACACCTTC.

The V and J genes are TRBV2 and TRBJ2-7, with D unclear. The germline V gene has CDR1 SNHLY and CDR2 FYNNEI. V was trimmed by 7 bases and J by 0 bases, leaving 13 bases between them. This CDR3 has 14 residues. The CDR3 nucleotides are TGTGCCAGCATGCGGACGGCGAGCTCCTACGAGCAGTACTTC. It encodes CASMRTASSYEQYF.

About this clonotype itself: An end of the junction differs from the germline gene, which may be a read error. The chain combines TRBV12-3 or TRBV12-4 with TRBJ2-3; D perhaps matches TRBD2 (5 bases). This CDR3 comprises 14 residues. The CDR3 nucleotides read TGTGCCAGCAGTTTTGAGGTTAGCGCAGATACGGAGTATTTT. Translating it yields CASSFEVSADTEYF.

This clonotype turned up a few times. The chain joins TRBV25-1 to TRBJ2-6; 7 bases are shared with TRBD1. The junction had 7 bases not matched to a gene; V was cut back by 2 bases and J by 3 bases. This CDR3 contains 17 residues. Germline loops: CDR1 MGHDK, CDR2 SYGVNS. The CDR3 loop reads CASSERDSKGGANVLTF. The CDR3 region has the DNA TGTGCCAGCAGTGAAAGGGACAGCAAAGGTGGGGCCAACGTCCTGACTTTC.

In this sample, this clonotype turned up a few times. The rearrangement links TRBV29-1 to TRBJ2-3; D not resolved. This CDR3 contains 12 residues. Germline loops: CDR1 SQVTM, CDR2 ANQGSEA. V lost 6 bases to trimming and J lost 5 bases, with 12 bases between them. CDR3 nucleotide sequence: TGCAGCGTCGGACCCCGCGGAGATACGCAGTATTTT. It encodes CSVGPRGDTQYF.

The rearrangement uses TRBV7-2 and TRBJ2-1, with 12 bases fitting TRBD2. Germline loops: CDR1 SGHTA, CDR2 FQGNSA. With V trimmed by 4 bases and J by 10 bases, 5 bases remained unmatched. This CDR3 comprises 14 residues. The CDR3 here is CTSSSTLAGGEQFF. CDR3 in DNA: TGTACCAGCAGCTCAACTCTAGCGGGGGGGGAGCAGTTCTTC.